The clone carrying this T cell receptor beta chain is a singleton in its sample. Its antigen is unknown. Other nucleotide sequences in the sample specify the same CDR3. This sample was taken from a study of cytomegalovirus exposure and HLA in healthy donors. Study conclusions and caveats: The study carried out a later analysis of TCR beta sequences. It associated some 18,000 of them with specific HLA alleles at a false discovery rate of 0.05.

With 0 bases removed from V and 0 bases from J, the gap between germline ends came to 9 bases. Germline lookup yields CDR1 MNHEY and CDR2 SMNVEV (reference sequence). The CDR3 runs 16 residues. The PCR employed 60 Vbeta primers together with 13 Jbeta primers. Measured with immunoSEQ multiplex PCR; TCRdb has only the in-frame clones, and not every one. The sample includes around 110,000 clones, roughly three fifths of them seen just once. This clonotype was sampled from a man between 18 and 29 years old in good health and CMV-seronegative. The chain is built from TRBV27 and TRBJ2-1; D remains ambiguous. The specimen sequenced was PBMCs. The CDR3 is CASSLSSGSSYNEQFF. The CDR3 nucleotides are TGTGCCAGCAGTTTATCTTCGGGTAGCTCCTACAATGAGCAGTTCTTC.